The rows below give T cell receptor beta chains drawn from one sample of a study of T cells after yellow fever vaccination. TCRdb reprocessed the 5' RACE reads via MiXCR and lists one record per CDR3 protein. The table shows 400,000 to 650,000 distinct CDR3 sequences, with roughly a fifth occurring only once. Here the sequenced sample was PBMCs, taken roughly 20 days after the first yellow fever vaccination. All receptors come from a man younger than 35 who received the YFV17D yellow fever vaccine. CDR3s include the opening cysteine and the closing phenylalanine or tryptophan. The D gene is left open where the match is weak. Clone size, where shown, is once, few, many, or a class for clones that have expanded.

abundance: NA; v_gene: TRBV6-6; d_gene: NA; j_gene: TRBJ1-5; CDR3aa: CASTVGLNQPQHF; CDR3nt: TGTGCCAGCACTGTTGGGCTTAATCAGCCCCAGCATTTT
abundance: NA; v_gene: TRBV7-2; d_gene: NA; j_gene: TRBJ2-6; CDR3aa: CASSLRRLSLGANVLTF; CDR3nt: TGTGCCAGCAGCTTACGCAGGCTATCTCTGGGGGCCAACGTCCTGACTTTC
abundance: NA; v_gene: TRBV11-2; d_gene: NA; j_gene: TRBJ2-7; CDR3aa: CASSSFAYGQGRAYEQYF; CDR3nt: TGTGCCAGCAGCTCGTTCGCTTACGGGCAGGGGAGGGCCTACGAGCAGTACTTC
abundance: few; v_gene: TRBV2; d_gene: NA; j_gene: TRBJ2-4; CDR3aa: CASSDRIAKNIQYF; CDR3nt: TGTGCCAGCAGTGACAGGATAGCCAAAAACATTCAGTACTTC
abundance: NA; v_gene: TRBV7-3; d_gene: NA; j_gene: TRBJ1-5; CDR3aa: CASSPQTDQPQHF; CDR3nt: TGTGCCAGCAGTCCCCAGACAGATCAGCCCCAGCATTTT
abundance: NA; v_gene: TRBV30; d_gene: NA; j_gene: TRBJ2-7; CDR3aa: CAWSVDHEQYF; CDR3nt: TGTGCCTGGAGTGTAGACCACGAGCAGTACTTC
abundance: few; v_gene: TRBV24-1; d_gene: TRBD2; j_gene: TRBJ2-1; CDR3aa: CATAGGIDGEQFF; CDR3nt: TGTGCCACGGCGGGGGGAATCGATGGGGAGCAGTTCTTC
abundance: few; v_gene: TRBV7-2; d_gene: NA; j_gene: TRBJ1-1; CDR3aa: CASMGQMNTEAFF; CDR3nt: TGTGCCAGCATGGGCCAGATGAACACTGAAGCTTTCTTT
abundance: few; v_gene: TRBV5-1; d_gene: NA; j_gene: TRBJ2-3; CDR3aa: CASSLVAGSDTQYF; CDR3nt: TGCGCCAGCAGCTTGGTTGCGGGGTCCGATACGCAGTATTTT
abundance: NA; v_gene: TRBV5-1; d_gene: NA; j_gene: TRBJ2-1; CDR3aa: CASSPRVGYLYNEQFF; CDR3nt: TGCGCCAGCAGCCCCCGGGTGGGTTATCTCTACAATGAGCAGTTCTTC
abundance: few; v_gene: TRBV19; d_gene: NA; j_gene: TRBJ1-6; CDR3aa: CASSMTAGFAAPLHF; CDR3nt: TGTGCCAGTAGTATGACAGCGGGTTTCGCGGCACCCCTCCACTTT
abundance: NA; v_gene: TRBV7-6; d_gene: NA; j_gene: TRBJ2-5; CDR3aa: CASNIRGQETQYF; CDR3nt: TGTGCCAGCAACATTCGGGGCCAAGAGACCCAGTACTTC
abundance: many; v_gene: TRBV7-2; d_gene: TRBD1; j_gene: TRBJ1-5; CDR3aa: CASSLGTGGNQPQHF; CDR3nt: TGCGCCAGCAGCTTGGGGACAGGTGGCAATCAGCCCCAGCATTTT
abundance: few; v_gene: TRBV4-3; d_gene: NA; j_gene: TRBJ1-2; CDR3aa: CASSHGQLYGYTF; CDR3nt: TGCGCCAGCAGCCACGGACAGCTCTATGGCTACACCTTC
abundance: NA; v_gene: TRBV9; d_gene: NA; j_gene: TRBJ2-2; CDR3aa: CASSVGWGGELFF; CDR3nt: TGTGCCAGCAGCGTAGGATGGGGCGGGGAGCTGTTTTTT
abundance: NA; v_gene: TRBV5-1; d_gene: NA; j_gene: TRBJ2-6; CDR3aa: CASSPRTARSGANVLTF; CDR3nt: TGCGCCAGCAGCCCCCGGACAGCGCGCTCTGGGGCCAACGTCCTGACTTTC
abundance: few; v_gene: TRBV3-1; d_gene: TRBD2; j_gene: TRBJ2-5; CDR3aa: CASSQDAGGETQYF; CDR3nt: TGTGCCAGCAGCCAAGATGCCGGGGGGGAGACCCAGTACTTC
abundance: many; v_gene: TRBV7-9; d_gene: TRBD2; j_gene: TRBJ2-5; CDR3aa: CASSPGLAGKETQYF; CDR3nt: TGTGCCAGCAGCCCGGGACTAGCGGGGAAAGAGACCCAGTACTTC
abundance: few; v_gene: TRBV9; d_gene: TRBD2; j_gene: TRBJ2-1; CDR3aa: CASSVDSGDNEQFF; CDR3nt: TGTGCCAGCAGCGTAGATAGCGGGGACAATGAGCAGTTCTTC
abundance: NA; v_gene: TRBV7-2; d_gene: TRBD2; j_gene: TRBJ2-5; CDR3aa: CASSLDQGGQETQYF; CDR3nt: TGTGCCAGCAGCTTAGATCAGGGAGGGCAAGAGACCCAGTACTTC
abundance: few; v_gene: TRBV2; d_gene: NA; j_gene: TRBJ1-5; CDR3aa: CASGRESHQPQHF; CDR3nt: TGTGCCAGCGGTAGGGAGTCCCACCAGCCCCAGCATTTT
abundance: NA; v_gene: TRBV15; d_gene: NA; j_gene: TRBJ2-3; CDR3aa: CATSARSGLRADTQYF; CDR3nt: TGTGCCACCAGCGCTAGGAGCGGCCTCCGGGCAGATACGCAGTATTTT
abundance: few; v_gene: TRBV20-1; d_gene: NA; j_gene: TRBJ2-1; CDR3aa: CSAAPGLPYNEQFF; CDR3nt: TGCAGTGCCGCCCCGGGACTGCCATACAATGAGCAGTTCTTC
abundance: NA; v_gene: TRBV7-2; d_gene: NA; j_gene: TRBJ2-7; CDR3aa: CASSLEVGSYEQYF; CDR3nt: TGTGCCAGCAGCTTAGAGGTCGGCTCCTACGAGCAGTACTTC
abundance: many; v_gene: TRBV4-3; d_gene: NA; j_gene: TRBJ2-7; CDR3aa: CASSPGGKDAEQYF; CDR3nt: TGCGCCAGCAGTCCGGGGGGCAAGGACGCCGAGCAGTACTTC
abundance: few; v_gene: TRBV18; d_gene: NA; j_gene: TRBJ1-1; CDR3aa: CASSREATEAFF; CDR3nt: TGTGCCAGCTCCCGGGAGGCGACTGAAGCTTTCTTT
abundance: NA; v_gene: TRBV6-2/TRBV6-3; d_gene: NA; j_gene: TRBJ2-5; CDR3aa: CASSHYAPTVQETQYF; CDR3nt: TGTGCCAGCAGCCACTACGCCCCTACCGTACAAGAGACCCAGTACTTC
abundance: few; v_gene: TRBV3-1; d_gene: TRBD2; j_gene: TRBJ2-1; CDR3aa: CASSHRLAGGNEQFF; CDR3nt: TGTGCCAGCAGCCACCGACTAGCGGGGGGTAATGAGCAGTTCTTC
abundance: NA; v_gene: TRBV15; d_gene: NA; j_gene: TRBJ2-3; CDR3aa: CAASMDGSTDTQYF; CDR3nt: TGTGCCGCGTCGATGGACGGAAGCACAGATACGCAGTATTTT
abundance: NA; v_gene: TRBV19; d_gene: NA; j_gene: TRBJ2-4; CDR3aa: CASSRGDSFGKNIQYF; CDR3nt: TGTGCCAGTAGTCGCGGCGATTCTTTCGGCAAAAACATTCAGTACTTC
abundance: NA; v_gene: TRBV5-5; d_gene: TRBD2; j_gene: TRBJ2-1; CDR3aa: CASSLAVLAAYNEQFF; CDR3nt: TGTGCCAGCAGTTTGGCCGTGCTAGCGGCCTACAATGAGCAGTTCTTC
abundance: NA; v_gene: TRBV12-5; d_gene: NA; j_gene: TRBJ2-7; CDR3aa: CASGLASGNSYEQYF; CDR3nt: TGTGCTAGTGGTTTGGCTTCAGGCAACTCCTACGAGCAGTACTTC
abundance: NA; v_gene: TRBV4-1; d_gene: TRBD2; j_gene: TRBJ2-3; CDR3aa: CASSQFSGGGRTDTQYF; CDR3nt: TGCGCCAGCAGCCAATTTAGCGGGGGGGGCCGGACAGATACGCAGTATTTT
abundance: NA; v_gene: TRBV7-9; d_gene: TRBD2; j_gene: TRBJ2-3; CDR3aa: CASTWSGITDTQYF; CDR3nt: TGTGCCAGCACATGGAGCGGGATCACAGATACGCAGTATTTT
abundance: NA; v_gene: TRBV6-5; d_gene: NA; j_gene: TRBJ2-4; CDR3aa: CASSYSTSGLGYIQYF; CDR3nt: TGTGCCAGCAGTTACTCGACATCAGGGCTCGGGTACATTCAGTACTTC
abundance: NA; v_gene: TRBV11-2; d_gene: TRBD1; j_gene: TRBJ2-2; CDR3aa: CASTPGQGGLWTGELFF; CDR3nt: TGTGCCAGCACCCCAGGACAGGGAGGACTTTGGACCGGGGAGCTGTTTTTT
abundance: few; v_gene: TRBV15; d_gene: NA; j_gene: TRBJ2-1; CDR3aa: CATSRVGETAQFF; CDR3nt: TGTGCCACCAGCAGAGTGGGGGAAACGGCGCAGTTCTTC
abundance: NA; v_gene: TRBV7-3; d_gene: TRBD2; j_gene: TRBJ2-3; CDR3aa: CASSIGTSGATQYF; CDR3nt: TGTGCCAGCAGCATAGGGACTAGCGGGGCTACGCAGTATTTT
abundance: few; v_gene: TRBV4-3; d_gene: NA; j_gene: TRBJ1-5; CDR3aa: CASSQDAADSNQPQHF; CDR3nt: TGCGCCAGCAGCCAAGACGCTGCGGATAGCAATCAGCCCCAGCATTTT
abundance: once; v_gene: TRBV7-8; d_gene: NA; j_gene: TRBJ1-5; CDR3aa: CASSLVGSSNQPQHF; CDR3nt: TGTGCCAGCAGCTTAGTCGGCAGTTCCAATCAGCCCCAGCATTTT
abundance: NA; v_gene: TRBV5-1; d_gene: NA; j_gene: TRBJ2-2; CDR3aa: CASSLEPAVLTGELFF; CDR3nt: TGCGCCAGCAGCTTGGAACCGGCAGTTTTGACCGGGGAGCTGTTTTTT
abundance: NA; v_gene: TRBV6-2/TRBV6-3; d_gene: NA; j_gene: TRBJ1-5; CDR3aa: CASTEPGFNQPQHF; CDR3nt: TGTGCCAGCACCGAACCCGGGTTCAATCAGCCCCAGCATTTT
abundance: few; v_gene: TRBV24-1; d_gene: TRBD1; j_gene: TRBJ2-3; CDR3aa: CATSVATGTDTQYF; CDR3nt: TGTGCCACCAGTGTTGCGACAGGGACAGATACGCAGTATTTT
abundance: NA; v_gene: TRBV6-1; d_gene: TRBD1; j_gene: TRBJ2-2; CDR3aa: CASSELVSQGGGELFF; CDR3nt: TGTGCCAGCAGTGAATTAGTCTCACAGGGGGGAGGGGAGCTGTTTTTT
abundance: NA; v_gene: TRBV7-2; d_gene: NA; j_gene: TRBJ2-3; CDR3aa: CASSHRDGAITQYF; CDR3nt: TGTGCCAGCAGCCACCGGGACGGTGCAATTACGCAGTATTTT
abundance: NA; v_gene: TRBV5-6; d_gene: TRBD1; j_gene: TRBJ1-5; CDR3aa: CASSYGTAVDQPQHF; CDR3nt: TGTGCCAGCAGTTACGGGACAGCCGTCGATCAGCCCCAGCATTTT
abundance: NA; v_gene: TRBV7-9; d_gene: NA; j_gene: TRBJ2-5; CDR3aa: CASSPSSLETQYF; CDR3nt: TGTGCCAGCAGCCCGTCATCTCTGGAGACCCAGTACTTC
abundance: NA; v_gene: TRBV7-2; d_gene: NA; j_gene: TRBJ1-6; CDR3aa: CASSFNYLGPLHF; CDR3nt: TGTGCCAGCAGCTTTAATTATTTGGGACCCCTCCACTTT
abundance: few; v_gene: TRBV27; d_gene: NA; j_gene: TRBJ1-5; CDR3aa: CASTYLFHQPQHF; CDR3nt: TGTGCCAGCACCTACCTCTTTCACCAGCCCCAGCATTTT
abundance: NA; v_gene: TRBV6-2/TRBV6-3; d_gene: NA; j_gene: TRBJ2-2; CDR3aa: CASRSPLTGELFF; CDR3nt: TGTGCCAGCAGATCACCGCTGACCGGGGAGCTGTTTTTT
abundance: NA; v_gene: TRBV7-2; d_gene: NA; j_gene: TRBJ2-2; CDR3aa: CASSLVTSTGELFF; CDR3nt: TGTGCCAGCAGCTTGGTCACCAGCACCGGGGAGCTGTTTTTT
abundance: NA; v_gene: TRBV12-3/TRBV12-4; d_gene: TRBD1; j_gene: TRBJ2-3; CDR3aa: CASSNRGLTDTQYF; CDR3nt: TGTGCCAGCAGTAACAGGGGTCTCACAGATACGCAGTATTTT
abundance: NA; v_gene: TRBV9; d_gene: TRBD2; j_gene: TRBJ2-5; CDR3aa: CASSVASAGGLAVETQYF; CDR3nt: TGTGCCAGCAGCGTAGCTTCGGCGGGGGGTCTAGCTGTGGAGACCCAGTACTTC
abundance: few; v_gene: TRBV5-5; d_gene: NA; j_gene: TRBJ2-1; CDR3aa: CASSLTGKTYNEQFF; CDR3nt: TGTGCCAGCAGCCTTACCGGGAAGACCTACAATGAGCAGTTCTTC
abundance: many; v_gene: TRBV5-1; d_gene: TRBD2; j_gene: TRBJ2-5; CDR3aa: CASSLASVAGGDGETQYF; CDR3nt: TGCGCCAGCAGCTTGGCCTCGGTAGCGGGGGGCGATGGAGAGACCCAGTACTTC
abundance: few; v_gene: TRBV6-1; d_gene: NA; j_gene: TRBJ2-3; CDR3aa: CASSPRGLTVTDTQYF; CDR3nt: TGTGCCAGCAGCCCCAGGGGCCTAACCGTCACAGATACGCAGTATTTT
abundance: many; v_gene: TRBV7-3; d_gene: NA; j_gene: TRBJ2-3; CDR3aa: CASSLTRNTDTQYF; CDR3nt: TGTGCCAGCAGCTTGACAAGGAACACAGATACGCAGTATTTT
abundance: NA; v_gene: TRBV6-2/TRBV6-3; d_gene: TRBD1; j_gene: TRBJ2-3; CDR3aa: CASIPGQGTDTQYF; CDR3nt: TGTGCCAGCATTCCGGGACAGGGTACAGATACGCAGTATTTT
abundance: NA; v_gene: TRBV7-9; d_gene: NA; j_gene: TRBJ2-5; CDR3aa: CAIPNPGKETQYF; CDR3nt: TGTGCCATCCCGAACCCCGGGAAAGAGACCCAGTACTTC
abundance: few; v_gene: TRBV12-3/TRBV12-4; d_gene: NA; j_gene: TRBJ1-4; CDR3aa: CASSFRVANEKLFF; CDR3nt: TGTGCCAGCAGTTTCAGGGTAGCTAATGAAAAACTGTTTTTT